The TCR beta chain described here comes from a study of blood T cell repertoires in COVID-19. Study context: Acute and convalescent COVID-19 specimens originated in the United States, Italy and Spain. From T cells, B-cell-depleted T cells, or PBMCs came the material, which was cDNA or gDNA.

The germline gives CDR1 LGHDT, CDR2 YNNKEL (reference sequence). V lost 0 bases to trimming and J lost 9 bases, with 8 bases between them. The CDR3 covers 13 residues. In the authors' methods: Reference gene primer amplification yielded estimated nucleated cell counts. Profiling relied on immunoSEQ multiplex PCR, and the TCRdb table lists in-frame clones only, not all of them. V, J and clone size are taken as reported in that table, and D and trimming were inferred from the DNA itself. The sample lists fewer than 200,000 clones, about four fifths occurring once. This sequence joins TRBV3-1 (or the pseudogene TRBV3-2) and TRBJ2-2; perhaps TRBD1 as D (5 bases). The receptor was derived from a woman in her 70s with acute or convalescent COVID-19. Sequenced input: peripheral blood. CDR3 in amino acids: CASSQEGHRELFF. The DNA for the CDR3 is TGTGCCAGCAGCCAAGAGGGGCACCGGGAGCTGTTTTTT.